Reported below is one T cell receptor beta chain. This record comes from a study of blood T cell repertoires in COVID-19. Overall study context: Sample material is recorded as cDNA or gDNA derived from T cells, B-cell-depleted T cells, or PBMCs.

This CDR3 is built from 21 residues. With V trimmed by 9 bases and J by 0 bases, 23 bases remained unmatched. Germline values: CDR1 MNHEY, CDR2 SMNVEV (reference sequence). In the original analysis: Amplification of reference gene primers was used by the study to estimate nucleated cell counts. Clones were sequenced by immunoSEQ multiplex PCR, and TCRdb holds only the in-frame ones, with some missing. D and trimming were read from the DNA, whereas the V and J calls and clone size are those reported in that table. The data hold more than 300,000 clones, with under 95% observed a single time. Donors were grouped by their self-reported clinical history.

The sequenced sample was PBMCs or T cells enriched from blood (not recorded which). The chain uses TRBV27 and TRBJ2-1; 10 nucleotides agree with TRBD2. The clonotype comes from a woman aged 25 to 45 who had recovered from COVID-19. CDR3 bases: TGTGCCAGGGACAGGGCAAAACTAGCGGGGAGGGTCCGCAGCTCCTACAATGAGCAGTTCTTC. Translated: CARDRAKLAGRVRSSYNEQFF.